The clone carrying this T cell receptor (beta chain) has more than one count but fewer than ten. Its specificity is not known. The record originates from a study of tissue T cells after allogeneic stem cell transplantation. Background on the study: Median post-mortem interval was about 9.8 hours for GI, liver, skin and lymphoid tissues.

CDR1 is SEHNR and CDR2 is FQNEAQ in the germline V gene (reference sequence). The V end was cut by 7 bases, the J end by 1 base, with 10 bases between. The CDR3 contains 14 residues. Findings and limits, study-wide: Only a limited share of tissue TCRs appeared in blood or spleen. Alloreactivity or antigen specificity of tissue TCRs was not determined; some clones might be host cells. Anatomically similar tissues had similar TCR repertoires within each patient.

Clones were sequenced by immunoSEQ multiplex PCR, and TCRdb holds only the in-frame ones, with some missing. Of about 230 clones in the sample, 57% are singletons; the top ten hold roughly 47%. The rearrangement uses TRBV7-9 and TRBJ2-2, with a tentative D call TRBD2 (5 bases). The receptor comes from a female patient aged 40-70 years with steroid-refractory graft-versus-host disease after an allogeneic stem cell transplant. Some T cells may be transferred from the graft donor. The sequencing used heart tissue, collected at autopsy. The CDR3 loop is CASTSRGNTGELFF. Here the CDR3 DNA reads TGTGCCAGCACATCCCGGGGGAACACCGGGGAGCTGTTTTTT.